These 5 T cell receptor beta chains were sequenced from one sample in a study of blood T cells in healthy people across ages. It was with a sample-barcoded 5' primer and a J-beta primer mix that a second PCR of roughly 7 to 12 cycles was run. MiXCR, applied by TCRdb to the 5' RACE reads, yields one record per CDR3 protein. The sample holds 1.5 million to 2 million distinct CDR3 sequences, around 40% seen once. The sequenced material came from blood. The receptors shown here come from a human donor in good health.

Many counts were recorded for this clonotype. The CDR3 coding sequence is TGTGCCAGCAGTTACATAGACAGGGACGAGCAGTACTTC. This sequence encodes CASSYIDRDEQYF. The V and J genes are TRBV6-2 or TRBV6-3 and TRBJ2-7; 7 bases fit TRBD1. The germline CDR1 and CDR2 sequences are MNHEY and SVGEGT. The CDR3 covers 13 residues. V lost 2 bases, J lost 5 bases, and 3 bases stayed unmatched.

The gene calls are TRBV12-3 or TRBV12-4 and TRBJ2-2; 7 positions agree with TRBD1. The length of the CDR3 is 17 residues. Trimming at V came to 6 bases and at J to 3 bases, leaving 13 bases not matched to a gene. The CDR3 region has the DNA TGTGCCAGCAGAGATCGACAGGGAAGGTGGTACACCGGGGAGCTGTTTTTT. It codes for CASRDRQGRWYTGELFF.

The rearrangement uses TRBV7-9 and TRBJ1-2, with D hard to call. V was pared by 1 base and J by 9 bases, with 6 bases between. The CDR3 consists of 11 residues. Germline CDR1 SEHNR, CDR2 FQNEAQ (reference sequence). The CDR3 region is CASSLEYSYTF. The CDR3 nucleotides read TGTGCCAGCAGCTTAGAGTACAGCTACACCTTC.

The J gene is TRBJ1-2, the V gene TRBV11-2; D not certain. The CDR3 is made up of 13 amino acids. Trimming removed 5 bases from V and 4 bases from J, with 11 bases in between. CDR1 is SGHAT and CDR2 is FQNNGV in the germline V gene. CDR3 residues: CASSPLNGYGYTF. In DNA, the CDR3 is TGTGCCAGCAGCCCTCTGAATGGCTATGGCTACACCTTC.

The chain carries TRBV4-1 and TRBJ1-1; 7 nucleotides line up with TRBD1. Germline CDR1 is MGHRA and CDR2 is YSYEKL. V lost 1 base and J lost 5; bases outside the gene matches: 4. CDR3 length: 14 amino acids. Here the CDR3 reads CASSQGEGATEAFF. CDR3 bases: TGCGCCAGCAGCCAAGGAGAGGGGGCAACTGAAGCTTTCTTT.